These 3 T cell receptor beta chains came from one sample sequenced in a study of blood T cell repertoires in COVID-19 (dated by TCRdb to about 2020). Libraries came from the immunoSEQ multiplex PCR assay. Drawn from immuneACCESS, this table holds only the in-frame rearrangements with V and J called that TCRdb kept. Clones are partly lost; checked studies trace under half to an unresolved V gene and leave the rest unexplained. Recorded for this sample are around 210,000 clones; about 88% of them occurred a single time. The ten largest make up about a sixth of the sample. Specimen: peripheral blood. The receptor source for this set is a man aged 50 or older with COVID-19, enrolled during active disease.

This chain links TRBV24-1 with TRBJ2-5, with a possible D match to TRBD1 (6 bases). Germline CDR1 is KGHDR and CDR2 is SFDVKD. V lost 5 bases, J lost 0 bases, and 9 bases lay in between. The CDR3 consists of 14 residues. For the CDR3, the DNA is TGTGCCACCAGTGTCAAGGGGGACCAAGAGACCCAGTACTTC. Translation gives CATSVKGDQETQYF.

This clone was seen only a few times. The J gene is TRBJ1-6, the V gene TRBV7-6; 9 positions agree with TRBD1. V dropped 0 bases and J dropped 7; count of bases not matched to a gene: 1. The germline V gene encodes CDR1 SGHVS and CDR2 FNYEAQ. The CDR3 runs to 15 residues. Written as DNA, the CDR3 is TGTGCCAGCAGCTTAGCCACAGGGGGCAATTCACCCCTCCACTTT. Its protein product is CASSLATGGNSPLHF.

J is TRBJ2-7 and V is TRBV28; weak D call: TRBD1 (6 bases). V was clipped by 1 base and J by 3 bases, with 31 bases between them. The CDR3 has 21 amino acids. Germline V gives CDR1 MDHEN, CDR2 SYDVKM. CDR3: CASSLFMTSSRKQGTIYEQYF. The CDR3, as DNA: TGTGCCAGCAGTTTATTCATGACGAGTTCACGTAAACAGGGAACCATCTACGAGCAGTACTTC.